This T cell receptor (beta chain) was identified during a study of blood T cell repertoires in COVID-19. Whole-study context: From the United States, Italy and Spain came samples of acute and convalescent COVID-19. Sources were T cells, B-cell-depleted T cells, or PBMCs; the material itself was cDNA or gDNA.

Trimming left V 1 base short and J 0 bases short, with 10 bases between. The CDR3 length is 15 residues. Germline V gene sequence: CDR1 MNHNS, CDR2 SASEGT. Original processing notes: Nucleated cell number was recorded as an estimate derived from reference gene primer amplification. Profiling relied on immunoSEQ multiplex PCR, and the TCRdb table lists in-frame clones only, not all of them. The V and J calls and clone size are taken from that table; D and trimming were inferred from the DNA. The sample contains 99,000 or so clones, about 86% of which appear only once. Patients at the Seattle site were enrolled during active infection and followed longitudinally.

This TCR was sampled from a man between 50 and 59 years old with COVID-19, enrolled during active disease. Sequencing was done on a sample of peripheral blood. The rearrangement links TRBV6-1 to TRBJ2-7; D perhaps matches TRBD1 (6 bases). CDR3 sequence (DNA): TGTGCCAGCAGTGAAGATGGGACATCCTCCTACGAGCAGTACTTC. The encoded protein is CASSEDGTSSYEQYF.